Each of the 8 T cell receptor beta chains below was sequenced from the same sample in a study of blood T cell repertoires in COVID-19. Method: immunoSEQ multiplex PCR; TCRdb's copy keeps in-frame clones and lacks some. In the table there are 250,000 to 350,000 clones, 87% of which are singletons. Sequences were obtained from peripheral blood. The receptors were sampled from a man between 18 and 35 years old with active or convalescent COVID-19.

The chain has TRBV7-9 and TRBJ2-5; TRBD1 aligns across 7 bases. The CDR3 runs 13 residues. Germline V CDR1 and CDR2: SEHNR, FQNEAQ (reference sequence). Losses at the gene ends were 3 bases for V and 4 bases for J; bases not matched to a gene: 2. CDR3 nucleotide sequence: TGTGCCAGCAGCTTCCACAGGGGAGAGACCCAGTACTTC. It translates to CASSFHRGETQYF.

The gene calls are TRBV21-1 and TRBJ2-7; the D call of TRBD1 is as the table states it, not checked on the DNA. TRBV21-1 is a pseudogene segment. This CDR3 has 11 residues. The CDR3 bases are TGTGCCAGGACACAGAGCTACGAGCAGTACTTC. It is translated as CARTQSYEQYF.

This sequence joins TRBV13 and TRBJ2-5; D is perhaps TRBD1 (7 bases). Germline lookup yields CDR1 PRHDT and CDR2 FYEKMQ (reference sequence). The V end lost 1 base, the J end lost 7 bases, and 13 bases lay between the germline ends. This CDR3 region has 14 residues. The CDR3 reads CASSLDTRGVTQYF. The CDR3 DNA is TGTGCCAGCAGCTTAGATACCAGGGGGGTGACCCAGTACTTC. Variable domain in full (rest from reference TRBV13 and TRBJ2-5): AAGVIQSPRHLIKEKRETATLKCYPIPRHDTVYWYQQGPGQDPQFLISFYEKMQSDKGSIPDRFSAQQFSDYHSELNMSSLELGDSALYFCASSLDTRGVTQYFGPGTRLLVL.

This clone occurred once. This specimen includes other DNA sequences encoding the same CDR3. J is TRBJ2-7 and V is TRBV19; 7 nucleotides match TRBD1. The CDR3 sequence is 14 residues long. Germline V gene sequence: CDR1 LNHDA, CDR2 SQIVND (reference sequence). The junction had 3 bases not matched to a gene; V was cut back by 4 bases and J by 0 bases. The CDR3 is CASSSWDSSYEQYF. CDR3 nucleotide sequence: TGTGCCAGTAGTAGCTGGGACAGCTCCTACGAGCAGTACTTC.

This clone showed up just a few times. The CDR3 region is CASRETGAVVNTEAFF. CDR3 DNA sequence: TGTGCCAGCAGGGAGACAGGGGCCGTTGTGAACACTGAAGCTTTCTTT. The chain is built from TRBV11-2 and TRBJ1-1; 8 positions match TRBD1. The trim removed 6 bases at V and 0 bases at J, leaving 9 bases unmatched. This CDR3 has 16 amino acids. Germline values: CDR1 SGHAT, CDR2 FQNNGV.

The chain employs TRBV9 and TRBJ1-1; TRBD1 matches at 9 bases. Trimming took 3 bases from V and 5 from J; bases not matched to a gene: 8. The germline gives CDR1 SGDLS, CDR2 YYNGEE. The CDR3 sequence is 15 residues long. This CDR3 reads CASSGGDRARTEAFF. CDR3 sequence (DNA): TGTGCCAGCAGCGGGGGGGACAGGGCTCGGACTGAAGCTTTCTTT. Combining the CDR3 with reference TRBV9 and TRBJ1-1 gives the whole variable domain DSGVTQTPKHLITATGQRVTLRCSPRSGDLSVYWYQQSLDQGLQFLIQYYNGEERAKGNILERFSAQQFPDLHSELNLSSLELGDSALYFCASSGGDRARTEAFFGQGTRLTVV.

The V call is TRBV5-1, the J call TRBJ1-3; 7 bases line up with TRBD1. The CDR3 is 15 residues long. The J segment lost 0 bases and the V segment lost 5 bases, leaving 5 bases of the junction unmatched. Germline loops: CDR1 SGHRS, CDR2 YFSETQ. For the CDR3, the DNA is TGCGCCAGCAGGGAAGGGACAGCCTCTGGAAACACCATATATTTT. This encodes CASREGTASGNTIYF.

This rearrangement joins TRBV7-8 to TRBJ2-1; 9 positions agree with TRBD1. From germline, CDR1 is SGHVS and CDR2 FQNEAQ. V lost 6 bases and J lost 6; bases outside the gene matches: 9. The CDR3 length is 15 residues. The CDR3 sequence is CASSPQGARVNEQFF. The CDR3 DNA follows: TGTGCCAGCAGTCCACAGGGGGCGAGAGTCAATGAGCAGTTCTTC.